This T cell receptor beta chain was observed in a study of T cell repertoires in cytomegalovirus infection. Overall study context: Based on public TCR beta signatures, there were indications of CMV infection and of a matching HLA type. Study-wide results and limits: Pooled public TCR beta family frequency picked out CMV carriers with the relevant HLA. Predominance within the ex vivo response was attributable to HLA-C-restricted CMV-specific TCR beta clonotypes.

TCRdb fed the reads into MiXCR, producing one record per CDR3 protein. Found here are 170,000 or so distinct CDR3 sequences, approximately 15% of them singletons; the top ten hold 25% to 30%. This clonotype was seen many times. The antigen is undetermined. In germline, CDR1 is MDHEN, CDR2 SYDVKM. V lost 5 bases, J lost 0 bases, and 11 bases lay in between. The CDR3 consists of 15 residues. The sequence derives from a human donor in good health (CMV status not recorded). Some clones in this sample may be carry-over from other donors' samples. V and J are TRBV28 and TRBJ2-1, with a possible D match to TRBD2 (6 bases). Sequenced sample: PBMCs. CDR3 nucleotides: TGTGCCAGCAGTCAGCGGGTTAGCTCCTACAATGAGCAGTTCTTC. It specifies CASSQRVSSYNEQFF.